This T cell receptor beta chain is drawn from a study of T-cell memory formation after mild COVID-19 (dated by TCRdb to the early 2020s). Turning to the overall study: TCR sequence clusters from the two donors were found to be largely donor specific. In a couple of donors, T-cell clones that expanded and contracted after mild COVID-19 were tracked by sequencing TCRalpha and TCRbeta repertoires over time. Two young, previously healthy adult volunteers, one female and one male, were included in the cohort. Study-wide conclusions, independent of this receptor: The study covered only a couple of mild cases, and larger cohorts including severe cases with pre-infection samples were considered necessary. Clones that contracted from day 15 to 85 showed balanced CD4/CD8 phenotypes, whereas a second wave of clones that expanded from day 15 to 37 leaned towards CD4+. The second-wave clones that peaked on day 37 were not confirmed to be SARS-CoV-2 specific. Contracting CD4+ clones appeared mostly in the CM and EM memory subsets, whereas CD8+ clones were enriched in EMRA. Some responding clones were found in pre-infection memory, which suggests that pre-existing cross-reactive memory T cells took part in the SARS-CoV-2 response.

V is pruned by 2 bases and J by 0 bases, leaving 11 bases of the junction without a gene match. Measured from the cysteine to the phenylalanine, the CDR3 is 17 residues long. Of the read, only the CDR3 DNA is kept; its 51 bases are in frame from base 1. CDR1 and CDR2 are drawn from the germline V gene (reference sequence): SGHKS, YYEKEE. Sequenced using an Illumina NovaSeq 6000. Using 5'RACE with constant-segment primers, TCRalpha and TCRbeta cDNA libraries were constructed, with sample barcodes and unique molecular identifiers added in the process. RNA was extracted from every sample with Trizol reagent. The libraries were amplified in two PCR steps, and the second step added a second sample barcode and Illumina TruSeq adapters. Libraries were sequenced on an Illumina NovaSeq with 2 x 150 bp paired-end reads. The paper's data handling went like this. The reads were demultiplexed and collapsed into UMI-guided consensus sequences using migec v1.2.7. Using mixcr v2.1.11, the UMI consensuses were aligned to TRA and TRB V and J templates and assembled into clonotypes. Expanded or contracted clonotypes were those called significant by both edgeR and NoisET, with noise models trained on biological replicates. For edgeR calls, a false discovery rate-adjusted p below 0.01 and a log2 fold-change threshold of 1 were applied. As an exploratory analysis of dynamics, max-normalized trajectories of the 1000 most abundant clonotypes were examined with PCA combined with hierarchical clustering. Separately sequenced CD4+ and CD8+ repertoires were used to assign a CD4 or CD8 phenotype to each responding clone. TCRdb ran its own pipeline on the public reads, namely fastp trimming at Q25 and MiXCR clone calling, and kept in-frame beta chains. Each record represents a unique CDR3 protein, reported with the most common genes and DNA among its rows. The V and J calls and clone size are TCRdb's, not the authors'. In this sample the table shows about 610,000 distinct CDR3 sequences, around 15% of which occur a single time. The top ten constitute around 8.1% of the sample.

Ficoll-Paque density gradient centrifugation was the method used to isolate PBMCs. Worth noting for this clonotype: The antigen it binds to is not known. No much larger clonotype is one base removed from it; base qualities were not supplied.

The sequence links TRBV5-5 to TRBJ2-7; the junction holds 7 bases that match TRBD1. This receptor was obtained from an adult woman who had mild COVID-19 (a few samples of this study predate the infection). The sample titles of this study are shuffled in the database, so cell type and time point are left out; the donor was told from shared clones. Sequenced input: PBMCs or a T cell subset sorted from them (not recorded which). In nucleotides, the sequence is TGTGCCAGCAGCTTAACCCCCGGGACAGTCCTCTCCTACGAGCAGTACTTC. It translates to CASSLTPGTVLSYEQYF. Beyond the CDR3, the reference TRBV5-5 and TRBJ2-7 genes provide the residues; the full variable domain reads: DAGVTQSPTHLIKTRGQQVTLRCSPISGHKSVSWYQQVLGQGPQFIFQYYEKEERGRGNFPDRFSARQFPNYSSELNVNALLLGDSALYLCASSLTPGTVLSYEQYFGPGTRLTVT.